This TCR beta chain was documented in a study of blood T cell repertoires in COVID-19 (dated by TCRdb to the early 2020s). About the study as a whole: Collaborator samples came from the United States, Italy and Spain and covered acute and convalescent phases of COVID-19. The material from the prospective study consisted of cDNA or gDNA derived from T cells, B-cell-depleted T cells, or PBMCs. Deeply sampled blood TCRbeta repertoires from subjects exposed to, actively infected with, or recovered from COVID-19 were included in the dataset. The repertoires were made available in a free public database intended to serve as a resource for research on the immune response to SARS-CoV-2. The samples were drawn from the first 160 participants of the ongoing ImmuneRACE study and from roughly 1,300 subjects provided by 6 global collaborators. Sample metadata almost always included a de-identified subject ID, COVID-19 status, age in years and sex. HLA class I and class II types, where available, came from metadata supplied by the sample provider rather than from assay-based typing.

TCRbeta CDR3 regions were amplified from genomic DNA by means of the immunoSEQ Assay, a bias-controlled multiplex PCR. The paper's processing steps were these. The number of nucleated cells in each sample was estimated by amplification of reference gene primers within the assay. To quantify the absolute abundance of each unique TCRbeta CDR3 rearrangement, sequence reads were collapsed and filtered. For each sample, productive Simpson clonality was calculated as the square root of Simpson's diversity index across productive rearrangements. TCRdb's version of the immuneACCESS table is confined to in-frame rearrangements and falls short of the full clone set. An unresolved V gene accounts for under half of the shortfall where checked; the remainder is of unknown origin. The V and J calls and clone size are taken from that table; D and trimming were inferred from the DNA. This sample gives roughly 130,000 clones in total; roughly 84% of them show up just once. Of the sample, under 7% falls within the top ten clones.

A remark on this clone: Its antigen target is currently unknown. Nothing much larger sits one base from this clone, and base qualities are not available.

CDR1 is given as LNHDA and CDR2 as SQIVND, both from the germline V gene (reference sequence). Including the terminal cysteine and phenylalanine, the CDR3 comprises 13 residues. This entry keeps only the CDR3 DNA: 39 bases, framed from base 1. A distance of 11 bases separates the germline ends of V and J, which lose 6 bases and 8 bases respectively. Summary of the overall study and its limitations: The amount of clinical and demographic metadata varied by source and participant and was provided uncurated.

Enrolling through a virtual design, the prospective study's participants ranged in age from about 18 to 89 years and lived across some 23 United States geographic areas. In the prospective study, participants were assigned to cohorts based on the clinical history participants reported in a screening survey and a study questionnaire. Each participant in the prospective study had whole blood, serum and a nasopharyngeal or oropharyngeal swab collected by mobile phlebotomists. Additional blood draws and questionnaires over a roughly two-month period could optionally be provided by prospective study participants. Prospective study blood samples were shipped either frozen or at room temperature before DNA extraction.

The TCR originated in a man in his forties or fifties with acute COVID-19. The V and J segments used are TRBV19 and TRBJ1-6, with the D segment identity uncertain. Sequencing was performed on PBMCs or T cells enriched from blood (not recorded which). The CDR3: CASRHSKDSPLHF. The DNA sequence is TGTGCCAGTAGACACAGCAAGGATTCACCCCTCCACTTT.